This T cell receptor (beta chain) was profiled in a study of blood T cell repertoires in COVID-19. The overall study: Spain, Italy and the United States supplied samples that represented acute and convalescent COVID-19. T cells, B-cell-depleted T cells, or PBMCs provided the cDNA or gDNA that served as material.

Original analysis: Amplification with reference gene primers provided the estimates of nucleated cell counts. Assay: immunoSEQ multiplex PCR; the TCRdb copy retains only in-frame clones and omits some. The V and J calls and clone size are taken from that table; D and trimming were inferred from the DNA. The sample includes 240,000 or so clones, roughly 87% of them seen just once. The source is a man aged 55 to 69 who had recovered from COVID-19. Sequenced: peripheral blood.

The CDR3 region is CASSPAGGPNEKLFF. CDR3 bases: TGCGCCAGCAGTCCCGCGGGGGGGCCTAATGAAAAACTGTTTTTT. The rearrangement joins TRBV4-1 to TRBJ1-4; possible D gene TRBD1, 6 bases. The germline V gene has CDR1 MGHRA and CDR2 YSYEKL. The CDR3 has 15 amino acids. V gave up 6 bases and J gave up 3 bases, with 14 bases separating them.